This T cell receptor (beta chain) was captured by sequencing in a study of blood T cell repertoires in COVID-19. Study background: The United States, Italy and Spain supplied acute and convalescent COVID-19 samples. PBMCs, B-cell-depleted T cells, or T cells provided the cDNA or gDNA that made up the material.

The CDR3 consists of 9 residues. Germline V gene lookup returns CDR1 GTSNPN and CDR2 SVGIG (reference sequence). The germline V and J ends were trimmed by 2 bases and 14 bases, with 9 bases remaining between them. In the study's own analysis: Estimates of nucleated cell counts were drawn from the amplification of reference gene primers. Using immunoSEQ multiplex PCR, the repertoire was profiled, and TCRdb retains in-frame clones only, with some absent. The V and J calls and clone size come from that table; D and trimming were worked out from the DNA. Of fewer than 700,000 clones in the sample, 85% to 90% were seen once. Seattle patients were enrolled while actively infected and followed longitudinally.

Sequenced input: peripheral blood. This receptor was obtained from a woman between 45 and 65 years old with COVID-19, enrolled during active disease. The rearrangement uses TRBV30 and TRBJ1-2; D uncertain. The CDR3 sequence: CAWSPPGTF. The CDR3 DNA reads TGTGCCTGGAGTCCCCCCGGGACCTTC.